The source of this T cell receptor beta chain is a study of post-analysis software for immune sequencing data. Findings and caveats of the study: When patients were compared with controls, about five TRBV segments were more frequent, TRBV5-6, TRBV5-1 and TRBV20-1 among them.

The CDR3 spans 16 residues. V was shortened by 0 bases and J by 3 bases, with 12 bases between the two germline ends. CDR1 LGHNA and CDR2 YSLEER come from the germline V gene. The library was made from cDNA and included unique molecular identifiers. MiXCR was run by TCRdb on the PCR reads, yielding one entry per CDR3 protein. The repertoire holds fewer than 850,000 distinct CDR3 sequences, with roughly 50% as singletons. This clonotype was picked up one time. Antigen unknown. The TCR comes from a girl aged 5-17 years with multiple sclerosis. Source material: blood. The chain carries TRBV4-3 and TRBJ1-5, with D uncertain. Written as DNA, the CDR3 is TGCGCCAGCAGCCAAGAGGGAGGGATGAACAATCAGCCCCAGCATTTT. This encodes CASSQEGGMNNQPQHF.